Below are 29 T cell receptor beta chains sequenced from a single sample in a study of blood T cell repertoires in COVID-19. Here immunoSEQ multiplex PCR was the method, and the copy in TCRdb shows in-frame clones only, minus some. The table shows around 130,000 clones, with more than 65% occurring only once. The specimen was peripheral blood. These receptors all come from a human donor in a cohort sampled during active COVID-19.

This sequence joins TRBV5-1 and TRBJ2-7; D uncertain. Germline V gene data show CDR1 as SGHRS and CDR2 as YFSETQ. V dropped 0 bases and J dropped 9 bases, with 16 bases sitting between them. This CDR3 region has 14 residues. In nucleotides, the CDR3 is TGCGCCAGCAGCTTGGACGGCGACGGTCTAGGGCAGTACTTC. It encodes CASSLDGDGLGQYF.

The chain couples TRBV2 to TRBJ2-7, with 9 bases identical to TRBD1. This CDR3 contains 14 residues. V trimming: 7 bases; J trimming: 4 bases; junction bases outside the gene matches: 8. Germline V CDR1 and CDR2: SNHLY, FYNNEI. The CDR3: CASILGDRVYEQYF. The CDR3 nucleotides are TGTGCCAGCATCCTGGGGGACAGGGTTTACGAGCAGTACTTC.

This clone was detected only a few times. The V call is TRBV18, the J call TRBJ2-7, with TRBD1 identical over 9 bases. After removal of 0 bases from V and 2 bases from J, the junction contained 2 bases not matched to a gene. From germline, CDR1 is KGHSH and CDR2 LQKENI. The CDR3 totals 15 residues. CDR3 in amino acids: CASSPPGQGPYEQYF. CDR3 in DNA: TGTGCCAGCTCACCACCGGGACAGGGACCCTACGAGCAGTACTTC.

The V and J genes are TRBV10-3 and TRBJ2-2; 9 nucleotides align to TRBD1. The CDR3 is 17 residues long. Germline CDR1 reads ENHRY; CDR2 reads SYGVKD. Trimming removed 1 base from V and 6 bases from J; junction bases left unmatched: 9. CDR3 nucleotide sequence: TGTGCCATCAGTGAGTTTTCTCCGGGACAGGGAGCCGGGGAGCTGTTTTTT. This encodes CAISEFSPGQGAGELFF.

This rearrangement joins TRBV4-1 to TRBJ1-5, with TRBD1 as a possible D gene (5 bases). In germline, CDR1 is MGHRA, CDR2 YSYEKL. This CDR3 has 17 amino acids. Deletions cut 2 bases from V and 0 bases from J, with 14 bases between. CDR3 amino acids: CASSQRSLGDSNQPQHF. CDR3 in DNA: TGCGCCAGCAGCCAAAGGTCATTAGGGGATAGCAATCAGCCCCAGCATTTT.

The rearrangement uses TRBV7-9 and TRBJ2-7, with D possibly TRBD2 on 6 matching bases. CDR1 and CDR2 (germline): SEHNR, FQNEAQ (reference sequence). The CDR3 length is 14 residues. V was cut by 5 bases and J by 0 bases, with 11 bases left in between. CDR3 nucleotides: TGTGCCAGCAGCCACAGCGGGTCCTCCTACGAGCAGTACTTC. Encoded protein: CASSHSGSSYEQYF. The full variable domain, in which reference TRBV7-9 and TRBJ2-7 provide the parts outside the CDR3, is DTGVSQNPRHKITKRGQNVTFRCDPISEHNRLYWYRQTLGQGPEFLTYFQNEAQLEKSRLLSDRFSAERPKGSFSTLEIQRTEQGDSAMYLCASSHSGSSYEQYFGPGTRLTVT.

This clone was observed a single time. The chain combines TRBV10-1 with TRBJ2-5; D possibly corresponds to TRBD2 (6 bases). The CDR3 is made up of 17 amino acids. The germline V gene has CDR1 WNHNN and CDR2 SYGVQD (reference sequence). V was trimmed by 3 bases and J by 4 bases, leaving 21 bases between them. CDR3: CASSEPRGRGSGETQYF. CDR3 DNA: TGCGCCAGCAGTGAACCCCGGGGACGGGGGAGTGGAGAGACCCAGTACTTC.

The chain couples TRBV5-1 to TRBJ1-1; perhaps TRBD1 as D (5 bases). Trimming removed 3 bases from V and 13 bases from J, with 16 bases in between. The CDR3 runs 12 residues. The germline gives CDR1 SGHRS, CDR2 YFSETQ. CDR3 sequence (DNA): TGCGCCAGCAGCTCGGGAGGGGTTTTTGTTTTCTTT. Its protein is CASSSGGVFVFF. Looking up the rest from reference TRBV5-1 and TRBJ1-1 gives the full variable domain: KAGVTQTPRYLIKTRGQQVTLSCSPISGHRSVSWYQQTPGQGLQFLFEYFSETQRNKGNFPGRFSGRQFSNSRSEMNVSTLELGDSALYLCASSSGGVFVFFGQGTRLTVV.

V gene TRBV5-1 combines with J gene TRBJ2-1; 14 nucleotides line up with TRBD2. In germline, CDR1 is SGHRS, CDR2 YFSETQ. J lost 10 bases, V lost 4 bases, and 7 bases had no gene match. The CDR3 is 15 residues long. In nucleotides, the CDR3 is TGCGCCAGCAGCCAGACTAGCGGGGGGGCTGGGGAGCAGTTCTTC. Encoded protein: CASSQTSGGAGEQFF.

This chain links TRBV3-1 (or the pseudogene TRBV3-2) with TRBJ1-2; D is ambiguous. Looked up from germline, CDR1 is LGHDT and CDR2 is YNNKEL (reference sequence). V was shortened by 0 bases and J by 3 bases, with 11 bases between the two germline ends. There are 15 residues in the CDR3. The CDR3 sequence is CASSQESGPYYGYTF. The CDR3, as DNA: TGTGCCAGCAGCCAAGAAAGTGGGCCCTACTATGGCTACACCTTC.

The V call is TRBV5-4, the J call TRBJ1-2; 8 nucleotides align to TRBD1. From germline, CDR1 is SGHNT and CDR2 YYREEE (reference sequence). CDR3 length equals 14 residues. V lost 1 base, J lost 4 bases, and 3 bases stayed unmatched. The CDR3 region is CASSLQGASYGYTF. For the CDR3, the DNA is TGTGCCAGCAGCTTGCAGGGGGCGAGCTATGGCTACACCTTC.

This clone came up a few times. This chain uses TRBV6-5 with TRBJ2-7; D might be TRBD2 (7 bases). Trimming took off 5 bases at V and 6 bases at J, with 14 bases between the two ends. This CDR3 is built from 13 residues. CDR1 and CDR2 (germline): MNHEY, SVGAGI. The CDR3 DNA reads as TGTGCCAGCAGTACGGGAGGAGGGGGCGAGCAGTACTTC. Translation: CASSTGGGGEQYF.

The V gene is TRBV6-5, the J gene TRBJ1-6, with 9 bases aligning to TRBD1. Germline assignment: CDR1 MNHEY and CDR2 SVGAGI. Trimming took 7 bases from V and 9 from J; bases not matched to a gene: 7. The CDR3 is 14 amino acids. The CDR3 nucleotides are TGTGCCAGCAATTTCCGGGACAGGGCTTCACCCCTCCACTTT. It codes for CASNFRDRASPLHF.

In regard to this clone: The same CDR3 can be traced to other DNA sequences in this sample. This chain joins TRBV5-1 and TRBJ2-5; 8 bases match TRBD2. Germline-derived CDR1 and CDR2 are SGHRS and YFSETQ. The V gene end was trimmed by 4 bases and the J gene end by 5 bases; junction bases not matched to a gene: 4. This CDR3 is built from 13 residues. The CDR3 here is CASSGTSVETQYF. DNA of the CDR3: TGCGCCAGCAGCGGGACTAGTGTGGAGACCCAGTACTTC.

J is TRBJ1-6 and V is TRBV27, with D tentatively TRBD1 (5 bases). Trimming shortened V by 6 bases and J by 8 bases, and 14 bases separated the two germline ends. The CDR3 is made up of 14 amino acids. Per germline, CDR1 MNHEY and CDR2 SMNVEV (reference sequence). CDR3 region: CASSPGLRYSPLHF. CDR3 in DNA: TGTGCCAGCAGCCCAGGGCTCCGTTATTCACCCCTCCACTTT.

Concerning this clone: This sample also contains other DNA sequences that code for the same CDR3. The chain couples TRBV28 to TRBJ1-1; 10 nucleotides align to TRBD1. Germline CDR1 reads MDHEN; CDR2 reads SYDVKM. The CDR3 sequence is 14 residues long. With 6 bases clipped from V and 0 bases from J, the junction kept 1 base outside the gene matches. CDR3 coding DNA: TGTGCCAGCAGGGGACAGGGGTTGAACACTGAAGCTTTCTTT. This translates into CASRGQGLNTEAFF.

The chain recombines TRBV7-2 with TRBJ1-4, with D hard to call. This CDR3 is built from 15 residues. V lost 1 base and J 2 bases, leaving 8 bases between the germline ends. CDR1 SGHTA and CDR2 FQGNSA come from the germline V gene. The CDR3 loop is CASSLGGFTNEKLFF. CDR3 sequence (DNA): TGTGCCAGCAGCTTAGGAGGGTTCACTAATGAAAAACTGTTTTTT.

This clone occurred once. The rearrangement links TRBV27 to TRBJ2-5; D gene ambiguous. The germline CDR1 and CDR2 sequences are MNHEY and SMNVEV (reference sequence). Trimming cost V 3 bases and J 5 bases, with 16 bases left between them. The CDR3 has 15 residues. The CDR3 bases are TGTGCCAGCAGTTTCGGTCAGGCAGCTGGGGAGACCCAGTACTTC. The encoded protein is CASSFGQAAGETQYF.

In nucleotides, the CDR3 is TGTGCCAGCTCTCTTGACAGTGCCAACACCGGGGAGCTGTTTTTT. It codes for CASSLDSANTGELFF. The rearrangement links TRBV18 to TRBJ2-2; the D gene is possibly TRBD1 (5 bases). Germline CDR1 KGHSH, CDR2 LQKENI. The V end was cut by 6 bases, the J end by 2 bases, with 13 bases between. This CDR3 has 15 amino acids.

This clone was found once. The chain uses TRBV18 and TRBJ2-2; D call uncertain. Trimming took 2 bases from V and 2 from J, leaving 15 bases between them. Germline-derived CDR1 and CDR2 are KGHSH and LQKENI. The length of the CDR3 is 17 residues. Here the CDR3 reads CASSPTISRVNTGELFF. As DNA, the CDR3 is TGTGCCAGCTCACCAACCATTTCACGCGTTAACACCGGGGAGCTGTTTTTT. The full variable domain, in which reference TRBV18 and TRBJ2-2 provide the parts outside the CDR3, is NAGVMQNPRHLVRRRGQEARLRCSPMKGHSHVYWYRQLPEEGLKFMVYLQKENIIDESGMPKERFSAEFPKEGPSILRIQQVVRGDSAAYFCASSPTISRVNTGELFFGEGSRLTVL.

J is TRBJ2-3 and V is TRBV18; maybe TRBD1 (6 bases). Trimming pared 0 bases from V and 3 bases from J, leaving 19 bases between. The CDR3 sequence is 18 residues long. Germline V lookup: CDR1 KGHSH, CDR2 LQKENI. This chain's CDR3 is CASSPPRISPGVTDTQYF. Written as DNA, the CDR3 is TGTGCCAGCTCACCACCTCGTATTTCACCAGGGGTGACAGATACGCAGTATTTT.

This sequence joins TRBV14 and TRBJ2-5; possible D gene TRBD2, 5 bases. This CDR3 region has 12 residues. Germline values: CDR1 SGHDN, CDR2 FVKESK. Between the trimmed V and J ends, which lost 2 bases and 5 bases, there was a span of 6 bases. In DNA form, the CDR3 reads TGTGCCAGCAGCCAAAGGGAGGAGACCCAGTACTTC. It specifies CASSQREETQYF.

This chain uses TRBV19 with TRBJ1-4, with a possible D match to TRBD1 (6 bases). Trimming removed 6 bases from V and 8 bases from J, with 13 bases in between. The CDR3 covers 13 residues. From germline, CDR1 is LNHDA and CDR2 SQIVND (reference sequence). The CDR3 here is CASRTGQVEKLFF. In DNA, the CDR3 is TGTGCCAGTAGAACGGGACAAGTCGAAAAACTGTTTTTT.

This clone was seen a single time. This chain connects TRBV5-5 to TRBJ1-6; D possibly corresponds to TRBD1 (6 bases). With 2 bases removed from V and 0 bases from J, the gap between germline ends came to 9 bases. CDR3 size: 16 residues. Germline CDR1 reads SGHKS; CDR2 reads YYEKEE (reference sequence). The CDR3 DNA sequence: TGTGCCAGCAGCTTTAGGGGGAGCTCCTATAATTCACCCCTCCACTTT. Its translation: CASSFRGSSYNSPLHF.

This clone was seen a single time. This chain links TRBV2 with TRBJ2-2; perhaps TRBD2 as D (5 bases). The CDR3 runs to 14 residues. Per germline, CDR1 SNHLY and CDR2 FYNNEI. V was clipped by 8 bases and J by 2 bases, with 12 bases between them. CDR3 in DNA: TGTGCCAGCTCGAGAGGGATTAACACCGGGGAGCTGTTTTTT. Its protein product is CASSRGINTGELFF.

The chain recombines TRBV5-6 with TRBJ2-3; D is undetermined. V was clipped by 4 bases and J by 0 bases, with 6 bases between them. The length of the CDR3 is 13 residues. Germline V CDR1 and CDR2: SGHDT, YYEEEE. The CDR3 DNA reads TGTGCCAGCAGCCTTACTAGCACAGATACGCAGTATTTT. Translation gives CASSLTSTDTQYF.

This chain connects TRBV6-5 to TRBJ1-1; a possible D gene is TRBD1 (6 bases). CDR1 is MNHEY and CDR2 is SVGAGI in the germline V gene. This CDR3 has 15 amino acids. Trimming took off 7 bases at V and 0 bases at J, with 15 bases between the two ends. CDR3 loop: CASIIQGTLNTEAFF. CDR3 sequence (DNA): TGTGCCAGCATTATACAGGGAACCCTGAACACTGAAGCTTTCTTT.

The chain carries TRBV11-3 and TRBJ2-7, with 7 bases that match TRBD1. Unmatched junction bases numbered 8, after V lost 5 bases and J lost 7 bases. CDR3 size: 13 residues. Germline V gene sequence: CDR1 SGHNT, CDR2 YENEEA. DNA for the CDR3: TGTGCCAGCAGCCACAGACAGGGCTGGGAGCAGTACTTC. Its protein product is CASSHRQGWEQYF.

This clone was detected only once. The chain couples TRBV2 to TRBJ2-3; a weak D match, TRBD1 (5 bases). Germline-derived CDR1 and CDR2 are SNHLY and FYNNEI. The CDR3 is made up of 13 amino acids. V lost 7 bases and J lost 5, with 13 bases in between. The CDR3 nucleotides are TGTGCCAGCACGGGCAGGGTGGGAGATACGCAGTATTTT. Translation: CASTGRVGDTQYF.